This T cell receptor (beta chain) is drawn from a study of T cell responses to AZD1222 COVID-19 vaccine. Study-level results: Clonal diversity may have been underestimated, and the donors were mostly white British, with more females than males.

Pooling covered second doses at about 4 or about 12 weeks. Sequencing used immunoSEQ multiplex PCR; TCRdb keeps in-frame clones, though not all of them. The top ten clones hold about 3.5% of a sample with 70,000 to 100,000 clones, approximately 83% of them seen once. Germline V gene lookup returns CDR1 SGHAT and CDR2 FQNNGV. The CDR3 covers 14 residues. The V gene lost 5 bases and the J gene lost 1 base, with 11 bases spanning the gap. This clone has just one count. Antigen: not known. This clonotype was obtained from an adult who received the AZD1222 COVID-19 vaccine. This specimen consisted of peripheral blood, obtained 28 days after the second AZD1222 dose. V usage is TRBV11-2 and J usage is TRBJ1-1, with D tentatively TRBD1 (6 bases). CDR3 amino acids: CASSKQGTNTEAFF. The CDR3, as DNA: TGTGCCAGCAGCAAACAGGGAACGAACACTGAAGCTTTCTTT.